This T cell receptor (beta chain) was observed in a study of T cell repertoires in cytomegalovirus infection. Background on the study: An indication of both CMV infection and matching HLA type came from public TCR beta signatures.

MiXCR, run by TCRdb on the reads, gives a single entry per CDR3 protein. This sample has about 180,000 distinct CDR3 sequences, with approximately 15% found just once. Germline V gene lookup returns CDR1 SGHVS and CDR2 FNYEAQ. V was trimmed by 1 base and J by 3 bases, leaving 10 bases between them. The CDR3 has 14 residues. This clonotype was counted at least ten times. Its specificity is unknown. Findings and caveats of the study: People with CMV and the relevant HLA were identified by cumulative public TCR beta family frequency. Clonotype analysis showed dominance of the ex vivo response by HLA-C-restricted CMV-specific TCR beta clonotypes.

The chain combines TRBV7-6 with TRBJ2-7; D remains ambiguous. Sequenced input: PBMCs. This receptor was obtained from a human donor in good health (CMV status not recorded). Some clones in this sample may be carry-over from other donors' samples. Here the CDR3 reads CASSLEPGSYEQYF. The CDR3 DNA reads as TGTGCCAGCAGCTTAGAGCCAGGAAGCTACGAGCAGTACTTC.